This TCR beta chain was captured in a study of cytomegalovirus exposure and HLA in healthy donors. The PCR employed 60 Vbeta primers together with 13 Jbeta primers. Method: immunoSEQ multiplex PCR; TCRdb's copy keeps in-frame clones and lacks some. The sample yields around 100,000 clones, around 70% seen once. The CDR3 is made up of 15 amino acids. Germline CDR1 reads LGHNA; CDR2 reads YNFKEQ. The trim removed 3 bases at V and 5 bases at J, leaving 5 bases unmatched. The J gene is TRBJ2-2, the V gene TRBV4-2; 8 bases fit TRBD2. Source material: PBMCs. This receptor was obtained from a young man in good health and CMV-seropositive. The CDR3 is CASSHGGARTGELFF. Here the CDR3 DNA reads TGTGCCAGCAGCCACGGGGGGGCGAGGACCGGGGAGCTGTTTTTT.